These 28 T cell receptor beta chains originate from one sample sequenced in a study of cytomegalovirus exposure and HLA in healthy donors. The PCR employed 60 Vbeta primers together with 13 Jbeta primers. The method was immunoSEQ multiplex PCR; TCRdb's version includes in-frame clones alone and lacks a portion of them. In the table there are 90,000 to 120,000 clones, 81% of which are singletons. The source material was PBMCs. These receptors came from a man aged 30-40 years in good health and CMV-seronegative.

CDR3 sequence (DNA): TGTGCCAGCAGCTTACCAATCGGTGAAGCTTTCTTT. It encodes CASSLPIGEAFF. The rearrangement uses TRBV7-9 and TRBJ1-1; D is unclear. The V gene lost 2 bases and the J gene lost 7 bases, with 8 bases spanning the gap. Germline CDR1 SEHNR, CDR2 FQNEAQ (reference sequence). This CDR3 is built from 12 residues. The full variable domain, with the rest looked up from reference TRBV7-9 and TRBJ1-1, is DTGVSQNPRHKITKRGQNVTFRCDPISEHNRLYWYRQTLGQGPEFLTYFQNEAQLEKSRLLSDRFSAERPKGSFSTLEIQRTEQGDSAMYLCASSLPIGEAFFGQGTRLTVV.

V and J are TRBV27 and TRBJ2-1, with D perhaps TRBD2 (5 bases). The CDR3 spans 14 residues. Trimming shortened V by 0 bases and J by 8 bases, and 11 bases separated the two germline ends. Germline loops: CDR1 MNHEY, CDR2 SMNVEV (reference sequence). This chain's CDR3 is CASSLSPSWDEQFF. CDR3 sequence (DNA): TGTGCCAGCAGTTTATCGCCTAGCTGGGATGAGCAGTTCTTC.

The chain combines TRBV9 with TRBJ2-1; 8 bases agree with TRBD2. V shed 4 bases, J shed 8 bases, and the junction held 5 bases outside the gene matches. The germline V gene encodes CDR1 SGDLS and CDR2 YYNGEE. The CDR3 runs 13 residues. The DNA for the CDR3 is TGTGCCAGCAGCCCGGGAGGGAAGGATGAGCAGTTCTTC. It is translated as CASSPGGKDEQFF.

This CDR3 reads CASRSQGFSAGELFF. CDR3 in DNA: TGTGCCAGCAGATCACAGGGGTTTAGCGCCGGGGAGCTGTTTTTT. This chain links TRBV7-9 with TRBJ2-2, with TRBD1 matching over 7 bases. Germline CDR1 is SEHNR and CDR2 is FQNEAQ (reference sequence). This CDR3 is built from 15 residues. J lost 6 bases, V lost 6 bases, and 10 bases had no gene match.

This chain connects TRBV9 to TRBJ1-1; 8 bases align to TRBD1. V shed 6 bases and J 3 bases; nucleotides not matched to a gene: 7. The CDR3 totals 14 residues. Germline CDR1 is SGDLS and CDR2 is YYNGEE. The CDR3 nucleotides are TGTGCCAGCACTCCCCAGGGGGCGGACACTGAAGCTTTCTTT. Amino acids: CASTPQGADTEAFF.

The rearrangement links TRBV11-3 to TRBJ2-7; a possible D gene is TRBD1 (5 bases). This CDR3 spans 13 amino acids. Per germline, CDR1 SGHNT and CDR2 YENEEA. The V and J ends lost 5 bases and 2 bases respectively, with 10 bases between them. The CDR3: CASSQTAAYEQYF. In DNA form, the CDR3 reads TGTGCCAGCAGCCAGACAGCTGCCTACGAGCAGTACTTC.

The chain combines TRBV28 with TRBJ2-7; D gene ambiguous. Trimming cost V 6 bases and J 4 bases, with 7 bases left between them. Germline loops: CDR1 MDHEN, CDR2 SYDVKM. The CDR3 has 11 amino acids. As DNA, the CDR3 is TGTGCCAGCAGAACCCGGTACGAGCAGTACTTC. Translating it yields CASRTRYEQYF. The entire variable domain, with the rest obtained from reference TRBV28 and TRBJ2-7, is as follows: DVKVTQSSRYLVKRTGEKVFLECVQDMDHENMFWYRQDPGLGLRLIYFSYDVKMKEKGDIPEGYSVSREKKERFSLILESASTNQTSMYLCASRTRYEQYFGPGTRLTVT.

The rearrangement joins TRBV19 to TRBJ2-1, with a possible D match to TRBD1 (7 bases). CDR1 and CDR2 from the germline V gene are LNHDA and SQIVND (reference sequence). The V gene lost 11 bases and the J gene lost 6 bases, with 20 bases spanning the gap. There are 14 residues in the CDR3. CDR3 sequence reads: CASSWAGGTNEQFF. CDR3 nucleotides: TGTGCCTCCAGCTGGGCAGGGGGGACCAATGAGCAGTTCTTC.

The J gene is TRBJ1-2, the V gene TRBV7-8, with a tentative D call TRBD1 (6 bases). The CDR3 spans 17 residues. Germline CDR1 and CDR2: SGHVS and FQNEAQ. V was clipped by 3 bases and J by 4 bases, with 21 bases between them. In DNA form, the CDR3 reads TGTGCCAGCAGCTTCGATCTCTCCGGGACACGAAGCTATGGCTACACCTTC. Its translation is CASSFDLSGTRSYGYTF.

The chain recombines TRBV18 with TRBJ1-1, with D perhaps matching TRBD1 (5 bases). Trimming removed 5 bases at V and 0 bases at J, with 7 bases between. The CDR3 sequence is 13 residues long. The germline V gene has CDR1 KGHSH and CDR2 LQKENI. The CDR3 bases are TGTGCCAGCTCATCGACAGTGAACACTGAAGCTTTCTTT. Protein product: CASSSTVNTEAFF.

The CDR3 protein is CASSLGDRDDSPLHF. CDR3 in DNA: TGTGCCAGCAGCTTGGGGGACAGGGACGATTCACCCCTCCACTTT. This rearrangement joins TRBV5-6 to TRBJ1-6; 9 positions match TRBD1. V lost 0 bases, J lost 8 bases, and 3 bases stayed unmatched. The CDR3 runs to 15 residues. Germline V gene sequence: CDR1 SGHDT, CDR2 YYEEEE.

V usage is TRBV6-5 and J usage is TRBJ2-5; TRBD2 aligns across 7 bases. CDR3 length: 13 amino acids. V lost 6 bases to trimming and J lost 9 bases; unmatched junction nucleotides: 10. Germline-derived CDR1 and CDR2 are MNHEY and SVGAGI. The CDR3 sequence is CASSPGTTVSQYF. The CDR3 DNA reads as TGTGCCAGCAGCCCCGGGACTACCGTTTCCCAGTACTTC.

CDR3 region: CASSQVSGQPVTEAFF. For the CDR3, the DNA is TGCGCCAGCAGCCAAGTGTCGGGACAGCCGGTCACTGAAGCTTTCTTT. V gene TRBV4-1 combines with J gene TRBJ1-1; 7 bases are shared with TRBD1. The V gene's germline CDR1 is MGHRA and CDR2 YSYEKL. The CDR3 is 16 residues long. J was trimmed by 4 bases and V by 1 base; bases with no gene match: 9.

The V and J genes are TRBV2 and TRBJ2-2, with a weak D call TRBD2 (6 bases). Trimming removed 8 bases at V and 4 bases at J, with 8 bases between. The CDR3 is 12 amino acids. Germline values: CDR1 SNHLY, CDR2 FYNNEI. The CDR3, as DNA: TGTGCCAGCTACGGGGGCACCGGGGAGCTGTTTTTT. Its translation: CASYGGTGELFF.

This clone was seen a single time. The V gene is TRBV6-6, the J gene TRBJ2-3, with TRBD2 matching over 10 bases. CDR1 and CDR2 (germline): MNHNY, SVGAGI (reference sequence). The CDR3 runs to 15 residues. V shed 2 bases, J shed 4 bases, and the junction held 3 bases outside the gene matches. CDR3 DNA: TGTGCCAGCAGTTACCCTAGCGGGAGTTCAGATACGCAGTATTTT. Translation: CASSYPSGSSDTQYF.

This chain connects TRBV10-1 to TRBJ1-4; 9 nucleotides line up with TRBD1. The CDR3 length is 13 residues. V was clipped by 5 bases and J by 6 bases; unmatched bases: 1. Germline CDR1 WNHNN, CDR2 SYGVQD (reference sequence). CDR3 sequence: CASSRTGDEKLFF. DNA of the CDR3: TGCGCCAGCAGTAGGACAGGGGATGAAAAACTGTTTTTT.

This chain joins TRBV14 and TRBJ1-4; TRBD1 aligns across 7 bases. The germline gives CDR1 SGHDN, CDR2 FVKESK. V shed 4 bases, J shed 1 base, and the junction held 3 bases outside the gene matches. The CDR3 is 15 amino acids. This chain's CDR3 is CASSPQGGTNEKLFF. The CDR3 DNA is TGTGCCAGCAGCCCGCAGGGGGGAACTAATGAAAAACTGTTTTTT.

J is TRBJ1-6 and V is TRBV19; 9 bases are shared with TRBD1. The germline CDR1 and CDR2 sequences are LNHDA and SQIVND (reference sequence). The length of the CDR3 is 16 residues. V gave up 9 bases and J gave up 8 bases; unmatched junction bases: 14. The CDR3 coding sequence is TGTGCCAGCCGTACGCCCAGGACAGGGGACGATTCACCCCTCCACTTT. Translation gives CASRTPRTGDDSPLHF.

This clone was observed a handful of times. The chain couples TRBV5-1 to TRBJ2-1; tentative D call: TRBD2 (5 bases). This CDR3 region has 14 residues. The germline CDR1 and CDR2 sequences are SGHRS and YFSETQ. Trimming pared 3 bases from V and 5 bases from J, leaving 12 bases between. CDR3 region: CASSSETRNNEQFF. The CDR3 DNA sequence: TGCGCCAGCAGCTCCGAAACTAGAAACAATGAGCAGTTCTTC.

The chain carries TRBV27 and TRBJ2-7; 8 nucleotides match TRBD2. The CDR3 totals 15 residues. Germline CDR1 and CDR2: MNHEY and SMNVEV (reference sequence). Germline trimming cut 4 bases from V and 5 bases from J; bases unmatched to any gene: 10. CDR3 in DNA: TGTGCCAGCAGTTCGTACGGGAGGGCTGCCCACGAGCAGTACTTC. Translation gives CASSSYGRAAHEQYF.

V usage is TRBV13 and J usage is TRBJ2-7; TRBD1 matches at 9 bases. CDR1 and CDR2 (germline): PRHDT, FYEKMQ (reference sequence). V lost 4 bases, J lost 1 base, and 5 bases stayed unmatched. The CDR3 runs to 15 residues. This CDR3 reads CASSYRQGGSYEQYF. The CDR3 DNA reads as TGTGCCAGCAGCTACCGACAGGGGGGTTCCTACGAGCAGTACTTC.

This chain joins TRBV6-6 and TRBJ1-5, with a tentative D call TRBD1 (5 bases). This CDR3 is built from 15 residues. Looked up from germline, CDR1 is MNHNY and CDR2 is SVGAGI (reference sequence). Deletions cut 2 bases from V and 3 bases from J, with 11 bases between. This CDR3 is CASSYRQGNNQPQHF. CDR3 in DNA: TGTGCCAGCAGTTACCGGCAGGGTAACAATCAGCCCCAGCATTTT.

The chain combines TRBV6-1 with TRBJ2-5, with a possible D match to TRBD2 (6 bases). This CDR3 contains 15 residues. CDR1 is MNHNS, CDR2 SASEGT, per germline. V lost 1 base and J lost 8, with 17 bases in between. CDR3 coding DNA: TGTGCCAGCAGTGAAGAACCGGGACTGACCCCAACCCAGTACTTC. This encodes CASSEEPGLTPTQYF.

V gene TRBV11-2 combines with J gene TRBJ2-7; weak D call: TRBD1 (6 bases). Germline V gene sequence: CDR1 SGHAT, CDR2 FQNNGV. The CDR3 loop spans 15 amino acids. V lost 5 bases and J 0 bases, leaving 14 bases between the germline ends. The DNA for the CDR3 is TGTGCCAGCAGCACGATTACAGGGAACTCCTACGAGCAGTACTTC. It yields the protein CASSTITGNSYEQYF.

This sequence joins TRBV11-2 and TRBJ2-7; a weak D match, TRBD1 (5 bases). Trimming removed 1 base from V and 3 bases from J, with 19 bases in between. The V gene's germline CDR1 is SGHAT and CDR2 FQNNGV. This CDR3 is built from 17 residues. The DNA of the CDR3 is TGTGCCAGCAGCTTAGGGTGGGTTACAGGCGAATTCTACGAGCAGTACTTC. It translates to CASSLGWVTGEFYEQYF.

J is TRBJ1-5 and V is TRBV30; D is ambiguous. Trimming took off 3 bases at V and 2 bases at J, with 11 bases between the two ends. CDR1 and CDR2 from the germline V gene are GTSNPN and SVGIG (reference sequence). The CDR3 is 14 amino acids. This CDR3 reads CAWSLGGGNQPQHF. The CDR3 DNA follows: TGTGCCTGGAGCCTGGGAGGCGGCAATCAGCCCCAGCATTTT.

Concerning this clone: The same CDR3 arises from other DNA sequences in this sample as well. The chain couples TRBV18 to TRBJ2-5, with D unresolved. Germline lookup yields CDR1 KGHSH and CDR2 LQKENI. The CDR3 length is 13 residues. V was clipped by 2 bases and J by 1 base, with 5 bases between them. The CDR3 sequence is CASSPGLQETQYF. The CDR3 DNA sequence: TGTGCCAGCTCACCAGGCCTCCAAGAGACCCAGTACTTC.

The V call is TRBV4-1, the J call TRBJ2-5, with TRBD2 identical over 13 bases. Matching the DNA end better, TRBJ2-7 makes the J call doubtful. The CDR3 runs to 17 residues. Germline loops: CDR1 MGHRA, CDR2 YSYEKL. CDR3 region: CASSLPTSGRASYEQYF. CDR3 nucleotide sequence: TGCGCCAGCAGCCTCCCAACTAGCGGGAGGGCCTCCTACGAGCAGTACTTC.